This is a list of T cell receptor beta chains from one sample in a study of T cell responses to AZD1222 COVID-19 vaccine. Measured with immunoSEQ multiplex PCR; TCRdb has only the in-frame clones, and not every one. Found here are around 130,000 clones, 91% of them singletons; the top ten hold almost 5.5%. The material sequenced was peripheral blood, taken on day 0 of AZD1222 vaccination. The source is an adult in good health. Both conserved end residues are part of each CDR3. A D gene is named only where the DNA matches it firmly.

v_call: TRBV12-5; d_call: TRBD1; j_call: TRBJ1-4; cdr3_aa: CASGLVQGGRADEKLFF; cdr3_nt: TGTGCTAGTGGTTTGGTACAGGGGGGCAGGGCGGATGAAAAACTGTTTTTT
v_call: TRBV30; d_call: NA; j_call: TRBJ1-1; cdr3_aa: CAWSVGGWVGAFF; cdr3_nt: TGTGCCTGGAGTGTTGGGGGGTGGGTTGGGGCTTTCTTT
v_call: TRBV28; d_call: TRBD2; j_call: TRBJ2-4; cdr3_aa: CASRARGLAGGPDPLVKNIQYF; cdr3_nt: TGTGCCAGCAGGGCTAGGGGCCTAGCGGGAGGGCCGGACCCTTTGGTCAAAAACATTCAGTACTTC
v_call: TRBV6-5; d_call: TRBD1; j_call: TRBJ2-1; cdr3_aa: CASSTYRGNEQFF; cdr3_nt: TGTGCCAGCAGTACATACAGGGGCAATGAGCAGTTCTTC
v_call: TRBV3-1/TRBV3-2; d_call: NA; j_call: TRBJ1-1; cdr3_aa: CASSQAPREAFF; cdr3_nt: TGTGCCAGCAGCCAGGCCCCACGTGAAGCTTTCTTT
v_call: TRBV2; d_call: NA; j_call: TRBJ2-3; cdr3_aa: CASSEILKGQDTQYF; cdr3_nt: TGTGCCAGCAGTGAAATCCTTAAGGGGCAAGATACGCAGTATTTT
v_call: TRBV28; d_call: NA; j_call: TRBJ1-5; cdr3_aa: CASSLNGLLSNQPQHF; cdr3_nt: TGTGCCAGCAGTTTAAACGGACTGCTTAGCAATCAGCCCCAGCATTTT
v_call: TRBV5-6; d_call: TRBD1; j_call: TRBJ1-2; cdr3_aa: CASNLVRTGIFYGYTF; cdr3_nt: TGTGCCAGCAACTTAGTACGGACAGGGATATTCTATGGCTACACCTTC
v_call: TRBV2; d_call: NA; j_call: TRBJ2-3; cdr3_aa: CASRRQESTDTQYF; cdr3_nt: TGTGCCAGCAGACGACAGGAGAGCACAGATACGCAGTATTTT
v_call: TRBV5-1; d_call: NA; j_call: TRBJ1-3; cdr3_aa: CASSLANGQGGNTIYF; cdr3_nt: TGCGCCAGCAGCTTGGCCAATGGGCAGGGAGGAAACACCATATATTTT
v_call: TRBV3-1/TRBV3-2; d_call: NA; j_call: TRBJ2-6; cdr3_aa: CASSSHASGANVLTF; cdr3_nt: TGTGCCAGCTCCTCCCACGCCTCTGGGGCCAACGTCCTGACTTTC